This TCR beta chain was captured in a study of control samples from healthy donors and cancer patients. The count of this clone is one. Assay used: immunoSEQ multiplex PCR; TCRdb lists only in-frame clones, some missing. Of 100,000 to 150,000 clones listed, 80% to 95% are singletons. Losses at the gene ends were 2 bases for V and 6 bases for J; bases not matched to a gene: 4. CDR1 LNHDA and CDR2 SQIVND come from the germline V gene (reference sequence). The CDR3 totals 14 residues. The chain carries TRBV19 and TRBJ1-5; 7 bases agree with TRBD1. Source material: blood. The TCR comes from a woman between 50 and 59 years old in good health. Here the CDR3 reads CASSISGGLQPQHF. The CDR3, as DNA: TGTGCCAGTAGTATATCAGGGGGACTTCAGCCCCAGCATTTT.